Sequencing of this T cell receptor beta chain was carried out in a study of blood T cell repertoires in COVID-19. Study-wide background: From T cells, B-cell-depleted T cells, or PBMCs came the material, which was cDNA or gDNA.

The data were produced by immunoSEQ multiplex PCR, yet TCRdb's version contains in-frame clones alone and is incomplete. In the table there are about 200,000 clones, about 80% of which are singletons. The V end lost 3 bases, the J end lost 6 bases, and 8 bases lay between the germline ends. Germline V CDR1 and CDR2: LNHDA, SQIVND (reference sequence). The length of the CDR3 is 13 residues. Participants were placed into cohorts based on the clinical history they reported. Sample: PBMCs or T cells enriched from blood (not recorded which). The rearrangement links TRBV19 to TRBJ1-4; possibly TRBD1 for D (6 bases). The clonotype comes from a woman between 50 and 59 years old who had been exposed to COVID-19. CDR3 amino acids: CASSIPGDEKLFF. The CDR3 coding sequence is TGTGCCAGTAGTATCCCAGGGGATGAAAAACTGTTTTTT. Combining the CDR3 with reference TRBV19 and TRBJ1-4 gives the whole variable domain DGGITQSPKYLFRKEGQNVTLSCEQNLNHDAMYWYRQDPGQGLRLIYYSQIVNDFQKGDIAEGYSVSREKKESFPLTVTSAQKNPTAFYLCASSIPGDEKLFFGSGTQLSVL.